These 26 T cell receptor beta chains share one sample of origin, sequenced in a study of Tregs in tolerant kidney transplant recipients. Antigens for these TCRs are unknown. Only in-frame clones appear in the TCRdb table, and some are missing; sequencing was by immunoSEQ multiplex PCR. The table lists 1,200 to 1,500 clones, 70% to 90% of them singletons. Sequencing was performed on CD4+ T cells from blood cultured with allogeneic cells. These receptors were collected from a human donor in good health.

This clone occurred once. The chain is built from TRBV18 and TRBJ1-1, with 8 bases fitting TRBD1. This CDR3 has 16 amino acids. Germline loops: CDR1 KGHSH, CDR2 LQKENI. The junction had 14 bases not matched to a gene; V was cut back by 6 bases and J by 5 bases. Here the CDR3 reads CASSPDRVIGRTEAFF. In nucleotides, the CDR3 is TGTGCCAGCTCCCCGGACAGGGTAATTGGGAGGACTGAAGCTTTCTTT.

The sample holds a few counts of this clone. The chain carries TRBV18 and TRBJ1-1; D unresolved. The CDR3 is 15 amino acids. Germline CDR1 is KGHSH and CDR2 is LQKENI. V was cut by 3 bases and J by 1 base, with 12 bases left in between. The CDR3: CASSPGGETNTEAFF. CDR3 in DNA: TGTGCCAGCTCACCTGGCGGGGAAACGAACACTGAAGCTTTCTTT.

Only one count was recorded for this clone. This chain links TRBV6-1 with TRBJ1-2; D might be TRBD1 (6 bases). From germline, CDR1 is MNHNS and CDR2 SASEGT. Trimming shortened V by 3 bases and J by 8 bases, and 16 bases separated the two germline ends. The CDR3 is 14 amino acids. The CDR3 coding sequence is TGTGCCAGCAGTGAGGACAGAAGATCAGGGGGCTACACCTTC. Translation: CASSEDRRSGGYTF.

The chain uses TRBV27 and TRBJ1-5; tentatively, D is TRBD1 (5 bases). The CDR3 is 18 amino acids. The ends were cut back, 0 bases at V and 4 bases at J, with 19 bases in the middle. The germline V gene has CDR1 MNHEY and CDR2 SMNVEV (reference sequence). The CDR3 DNA follows: TGTGCCAGCAGTTTATCGGCTCTTTTAACAGGCTTTAATCAGCCCCAGCATTTT. It is translated as CASSLSALLTGFNQPQHF.

This CDR3 reads CASTLTSGGAGGEQYF. In DNA form, the CDR3 reads TGCGCCAGCACCTTGACCAGCGGGGGGGCCGGAGGCGAGCAGTACTTC. The chain employs TRBV10-2 and TRBJ2-7; TRBD2 aligns across 10 bases. J gave up 6 bases and V 7 bases, and 15 bases lay outside the gene matches. Germline-derived CDR1 and CDR2 are WSHSY and SAAADI. This CDR3 region has 16 residues.

The gene calls are TRBV11-2 and TRBJ2-2; 7 bases map to TRBD2. Germline V lookup: CDR1 SGHAT, CDR2 FQNNGV. The CDR3 consists of 15 residues. J gave up 2 bases and V 5 bases, and 5 bases lay outside the gene matches. CDR3 in amino acids: CASSRPGLNTGELFF. The CDR3 coding sequence is TGTGCCAGCAGCCGACCGGGACTAAACACCGGGGAGCTGTTTTTT.

The rearrangement joins TRBV6-6 to TRBJ2-7; 10 bases line up with TRBD2. Germline CDR1 and CDR2: MNHNY and SVGAGI (reference sequence). Unmatched junction bases numbered 7, after V lost 4 bases and J lost 1 base. This CDR3 contains 16 residues. CDR3 region: CASSSPRAGGSYEQYF. The CDR3, as DNA: TGTGCCAGCAGTTCCCCGCGAGCGGGAGGGTCCTACGAGCAGTACTTC.

V and J are TRBV9 and TRBJ2-1; D might be TRBD2 (6 bases). Per the germline V gene, CDR1 is SGDLS and CDR2 is YYNGEE. Trimming removed 0 bases at V and 0 bases at J, with 7 bases between. The CDR3 has 15 amino acids. The CDR3 is CASSVEAGSYNEQFF. Written as DNA, the CDR3 is TGTGCCAGCAGCGTAGAAGCGGGCTCCTACAATGAGCAGTTCTTC. Combining the CDR3 with reference TRBV9 and TRBJ2-1 gives the whole variable domain DSGVTQTPKHLITATGQRVTLRCSPRSGDLSVYWYQQSLDQGLQFLIQYYNGEERAKGNILERFSAQQFPDLHSELNLSSLELGDSALYFCASSVEAGSYNEQFFGPGTRLTVL.

A note on this clone: Relative to the germline gene, one junction end is altered; a read error may explain this. The J gene is TRBJ1-4, the V gene TRBV7-9, with D perhaps matching TRBD1 (5 bases). Germline CDR1 reads SEHNR; CDR2 reads FQNEAQ (reference sequence). The CDR3 sequence is 16 residues long. CDR3 nucleotide sequence: TGTGCCAGCAGATTAGGCGTGGGGGGGACTAATGAAAAACTGTTTTTT. Its protein is CASRLGVGGTNEKLFF.

The chain carries TRBV19 and TRBJ2-5; no definite D call. V gave up 5 bases and J gave up 9 bases, with 19 bases separating them. Germline CDR1 and CDR2: LNHDA and SQIVND (reference sequence). This CDR3 has 14 residues. The CDR3 sequence is CASSLRAHQGAQYF. The CDR3 DNA follows: TGTGCCAGTAGTCTCCGGGCCCACCAAGGAGCCCAGTACTTC.

The rearrangement joins TRBV5-4 to TRBJ2-1; TRBD2 matches at 9 bases. V lost 4 bases to trimming and J lost 3 bases; unmatched junction nucleotides: 5. Looked up from germline, CDR1 is SGHNT and CDR2 is YYREEE (reference sequence). This CDR3 comprises 15 residues. The CDR3 DNA reads as TGTGCCAGCAGCACGGGACTAGCCGTCTACAATGAGCAGTTCTTC. This codes for CASSTGLAVYNEQFF.

V gene TRBV30 combines with J gene TRBJ1-5; D is unclear. This CDR3 is 13 amino acids long. V gave up 2 bases and J gave up 6 bases, with 11 bases separating them. Germline V gives CDR1 GTSNPN, CDR2 SVGIG (reference sequence). This CDR3 reads CAWSPQAGQPQHF. In DNA form, the CDR3 reads TGTGCCTGGAGTCCCCAAGCTGGTCAGCCCCAGCATTTT.

The V gene is TRBV6-1, the J gene TRBJ2-1; 8 nucleotides agree with TRBD2. Germline lookup yields CDR1 MNHNS and CDR2 SASEGT. The V segment lost 4 bases and the J segment 6 bases; nucleotides outside the gene matches: 2. The CDR3 contains 13 residues. DNA for the CDR3: TGTGCCAGCAGTGGTAGCGGGGTCAATGAGCAGTTCTTC. Translation: CASSGSGVNEQFF.

This sequence joins TRBV27 and TRBJ2-7, with D tentatively TRBD2 (5 bases). V lost 3 bases and J lost 6, with 18 bases in between. The germline V gene encodes CDR1 MNHEY and CDR2 SMNVEV (reference sequence). The CDR3 contains 15 residues. CDR3 sequence: CASSFRENYGGEQYF. The CDR3 nucleotides are TGTGCCAGCAGTTTTCGGGAAAACTACGGCGGCGAGCAGTACTTC.

This chain joins TRBV5-4 and TRBJ2-7; D is perhaps TRBD1 (6 bases). Trimming pared 5 bases from V and 0 bases from J, leaving 15 bases between. This CDR3 spans 15 amino acids. The germline V gene has CDR1 SGHNT and CDR2 YYREEE (reference sequence). The CDR3 sequence: CASRLDLDSSYEQYF. CDR3 sequence (DNA): TGTGCCAGCAGGCTCGACCTGGACAGCTCCTACGAGCAGTACTTC.

The chain combines TRBV5-1 with TRBJ2-3; the match to TRBD2 covers 10 bases. The CDR3 covers 19 residues. With V trimmed by 0 bases and J by 6 bases, 16 bases remained unmatched. Per the germline V gene, CDR1 is SGHRS and CDR2 is YFSETQ. CDR3 protein: CASSLALLGSGGARDTQYF. The CDR3 DNA reads as TGCGCCAGCAGCTTGGCCCTTCTTGGGAGCGGGGGGGCAAGGGATACGCAGTATTTT.

V and J are TRBV14 and TRBJ2-5; the match to TRBD2 covers 7 bases. Germline CDR1 and CDR2: SGHDN and FVKESK. V was pared by 5 bases and J by 5 bases, with 8 bases of the junction left unmatched. The CDR3 totals 14 residues. The CDR3 is CASSTAGVRETQYF. In DNA form, the CDR3 reads TGTGCCAGCAGCACTGCGGGGGTCCGGGAGACCCAGTACTTC.

This clone showed up just a few times. V and J are TRBV2 and TRBJ1-2; TRBD1 aligns across 8 bases. The CDR3 spans 15 residues. With 2 bases clipped from V and 8 bases from J, the junction kept 10 bases outside the gene matches. Germline V gene lookup returns CDR1 SNHLY and CDR2 FYNNEI. As DNA, the CDR3 is TGTGCCAGCAGTGAAAACATTGGCAGGGGGCAGGGCTACACCTTC. Its protein is CASSENIGRGQGYTF.

The V gene is TRBV7-9, the J gene TRBJ2-5, with 13 bases identical to TRBD2. The CDR3 length is 19 residues. V shed 5 bases and J 2 bases; nucleotides not matched to a gene: 14. Germline values: CDR1 SEHNR, CDR2 FQNEAQ (reference sequence). The CDR3 is CASSLPGLAGFREQETQYF. The CDR3 DNA reads as TGTGCCAGCAGCCTGCCGGGACTAGCGGGATTTCGGGAACAAGAGACCCAGTACTTC.

The V call is TRBV12-5, the J call TRBJ2-5; no clear D gene. The CDR3 has 16 amino acids. Trimming left V 0 bases short and J 2 bases short, with 13 bases between. Looked up from germline, CDR1 is LGHNT and CDR2 is FRNRAP. The CDR3 DNA reads TGTGCTAGTGGTTTGGTACTCACCCGTAATCAAGAGACCCAGTACTTC. Its protein is CASGLVLTRNQETQYF.

This clone was detected only a few times. V is TRBV9 and J is TRBJ2-2; D possibly uses TRBD1 or TRBD2 (6 bases each). Germline lookup yields CDR1 SGDLS and CDR2 YYNGEE. The CDR3 is 16 amino acids. Trimming cost V 0 bases and J 5 bases, with 14 bases left between them. CDR3 sequence: CASSVVTGAGTGELFF. For the CDR3, the DNA is TGTGCCAGCAGCGTAGTGACGGGGGCAGGGACCGGGGAGCTGTTTTTT. Filled out from reference TRBV9 and TRBJ2-2, the complete variable domain reads DSGVTQTPKHLITATGQRVTLRCSPRSGDLSVYWYQQSLDQGLQFLIQYYNGEERAKGNILERFSAQQFPDLHSELNLSSLELGDSALYFCASSVVTGAGTGELFFGEGSRLTVL.

This sequence joins TRBV5-4 and TRBJ2-1; 13 bases align to TRBD2. The CDR3 has 17 residues. Germline V gene data show CDR1 as SGHNT and CDR2 as YYREEE (reference sequence). V dropped 5 bases and J dropped 1; count of bases not matched to a gene: 6. CDR3 bases: TGTGCCAGCAGACGGGGGACTAGCGGGAAATCCTACAATGAGCAGTTCTTC. Its protein product is CASRRGTSGKSYNEQFF.

The V and J genes are TRBV5-4 and TRBJ1-1, with D unresolved. V lost 0 bases, J lost 6 bases, and 18 bases lay in between. CDR1 and CDR2 (germline): SGHNT, YYREEE (reference sequence). The CDR3 extends over 16 amino acids. As DNA, the CDR3 is TGTGCCAGCAGCTTGGAGGCCCTCTCAGGTAACCCTGAAGCTTTCTTT. This encodes CASSLEALSGNPEAFF.

The V gene is TRBV6-1, the J gene TRBJ2-2; D may be TRBD2 (5 bases). With 6 bases removed from V and 7 bases from J, the gap between germline ends came to 12 bases. CDR1 is MNHNS and CDR2 is SASEGT in the germline V gene. This CDR3 is built from 13 residues. CDR3 sequence: CASRLLDIGELFF. The CDR3 region has the DNA TGTGCCAGCAGGCTACTAGACATCGGGGAGCTGTTTTTT.

The chain combines TRBV2 with TRBJ1-4; 10 nucleotides match TRBD1. The CDR3 runs to 14 residues. Trimming at V came to 6 bases and at J to 5 bases, leaving 3 bases not matched to a gene. Germline values: CDR1 SNHLY, CDR2 FYNNEI. The CDR3 DNA sequence: TGTGCCAGCAGGGGGGACAGGGGAAATGAAAAACTGTTTTTT. Amino acids: CASRGDRGNEKLFF.

This clone was recorded once. The rearrangement joins TRBV6-5 to TRBJ1-2; 9 nucleotides match TRBD1. The CDR3 totals 13 residues. The V gene's germline CDR1 is MNHEY and CDR2 SVGAGI. V lost 5 bases, J lost 8 bases, and 6 bases stayed unmatched. The CDR3 bases are TGTGCCAGCAGTCCTGGGACAGGGAGAGGCTACACCTTC. This encodes CASSPGTGRGYTF.